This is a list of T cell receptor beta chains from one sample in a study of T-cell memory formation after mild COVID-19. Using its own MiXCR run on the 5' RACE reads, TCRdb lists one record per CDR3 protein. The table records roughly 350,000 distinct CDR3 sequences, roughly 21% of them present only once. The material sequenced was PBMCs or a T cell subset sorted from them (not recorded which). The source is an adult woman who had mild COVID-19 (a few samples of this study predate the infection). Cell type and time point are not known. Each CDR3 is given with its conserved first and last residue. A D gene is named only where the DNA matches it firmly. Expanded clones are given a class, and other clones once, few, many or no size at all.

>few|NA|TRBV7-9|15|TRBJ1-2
TGTGCCAGCAGCTCCGGGACCGGGGGTACTGAAGGCTACACCTTC
CASSSGTGGTEGYTF
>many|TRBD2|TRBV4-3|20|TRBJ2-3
TGCGCCAGCAGCCAAGATATGATGCTCGGCGGGAGGGCCGTAGCAGATACGCAGTATTTT
CASSQDMMLGGRAVADTQYF
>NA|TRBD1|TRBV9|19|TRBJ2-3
TGTGCCAGCAGCCCCAACTCCGGGACAGGGTCAGGAAGTGCAGATACGCAGTATTTT
CASSPNSGTGSGSADTQYF
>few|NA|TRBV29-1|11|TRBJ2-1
TGCAGCGTTGTCAGTTACAATGAGCAGTTCTTC
CSVVSYNEQFF
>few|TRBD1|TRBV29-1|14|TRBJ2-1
TGCAGCGCCCAAGGGACAGAATCCTACAATGAGCAGTTCTTC
CSAQGTESYNEQFF
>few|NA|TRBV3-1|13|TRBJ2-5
TGTGCCAGCAGCCTGGGGATCGAGGAGACCCAGTACTTC
CASSLGIEETQYF
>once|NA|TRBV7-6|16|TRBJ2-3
TGTGCCAGCAGCGCTCGGGGGTATGGAGCCACAGATACGCAGTATTTT
CASSARGYGATDTQYF
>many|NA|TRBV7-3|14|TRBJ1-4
TGTGCCAGCAGCAGCGGGACAACTAATGAAAAACTGTTTTTT
CASSSGTTNEKLFF
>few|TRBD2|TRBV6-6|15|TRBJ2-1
TGTGCCAGCCGGACTAGCGGGAGGCCATACAATGAGCAGTTCTTC
CASRTSGRPYNEQFF
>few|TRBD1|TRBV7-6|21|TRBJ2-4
TGTGCCAGCAGCTTAGGGGTTGGACAGGGCCAAAAAGGACCCCCCAAAAACATTCAGTACTTC
CASSLGVGQGQKGPPKNIQYF
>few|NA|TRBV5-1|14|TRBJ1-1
TGCGCCAGCAAGAGGGTAAAAGGGGGTACTGAAGCTTTCTTT
CASKRVKGGTEAFF
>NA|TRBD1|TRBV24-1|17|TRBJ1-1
TGTGCCACCAGTGACTCCCGACAGGGTATCATGAACACTGAAGCTTTCTTT
CATSDSRQGIMNTEAFF
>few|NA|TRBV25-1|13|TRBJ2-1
TGTGCCAGCAGTGACGCAGGTTTGATGAAACAGTTCTTC
CASSDAGLMKQFF
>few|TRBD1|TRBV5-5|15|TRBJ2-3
TGTGCCAGCAGCACATGGGACAGACACACAGATACGCAGTATTTT
CASSTWDRHTDTQYF
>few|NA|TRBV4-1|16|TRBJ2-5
TGCGCCAGCAGCCAGGAGGGCTTCGTCGGCGAAGAGACCCAGTACTTC
CASSQEGFVGEETQYF
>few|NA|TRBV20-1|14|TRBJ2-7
TGCAGTGCTAGAGGGGGGGGCGAGTCCTACGAGCAGTACTTC
CSARGGGESYEQYF
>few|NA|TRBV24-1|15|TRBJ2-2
TGTGCCACCACAACCGGGAAAGCCCGTACCGGGGAGCTGTTTTTT
CATTTGKARTGELFF
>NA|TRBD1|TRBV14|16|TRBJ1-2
TGTGCCAGACTAACCGGGACAGGGAATTGGGAGTTGGGCTACACCTTC
CARLTGTGNWELGYTF
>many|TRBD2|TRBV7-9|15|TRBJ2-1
TGTGCCAGCAGCGCTAGCGGGGCGAGGTACAATGAGCAGTTCTTC
CASSASGARYNEQFF
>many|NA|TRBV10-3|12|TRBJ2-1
TGTGCCATCGAGGGCTCCTACAATGAGCAGTTCTTC
CAIEGSYNEQFF
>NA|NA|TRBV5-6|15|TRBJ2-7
TGTGCCAGCAGCTTGGAGTCGGCGAATTCCTACGAGCAGTACTTC
CASSLESANSYEQYF
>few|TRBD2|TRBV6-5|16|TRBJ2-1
TGTGCCAGCAGTTACTCGAAACTAGCGGCATACAATGAGCAGTTCTTC
CASSYSKLAAYNEQFF
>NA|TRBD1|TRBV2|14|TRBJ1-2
TGTGCCAGCAGGTCGGGACAGGGAACTTATGGCTACACCTTC
CASRSGQGTYGYTF
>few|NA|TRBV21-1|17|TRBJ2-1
TGTGCCAGCACCAGTCCCGGGACTAGCGGGAGGGGAGATGAGCAGTTCTTC
CASTSPGTSGRGDEQFF
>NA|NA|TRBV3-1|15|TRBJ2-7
TGTGCCAGCAGCCCCCTCGCGGGAAGGTACTACGAGCAGTACTTC
CASSPLAGRYYEQYF
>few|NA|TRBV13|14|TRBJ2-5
TGTGCCAGCAGCTATAGACTAGGGCAAGAGACCCAGTACTTC
CASSYRLGQETQYF
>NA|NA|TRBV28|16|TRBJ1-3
TGTGCCAGCAGCACTCGGACGGGGAGCTATGGAAACACCATATATTTT
CASSTRTGSYGNTIYF
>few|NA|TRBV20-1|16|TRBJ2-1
TGCAGTGCTAGAGCATCGGGGCTAGCGAGGCCGGATGAGCAGTTCTTC
CSARASGLARPDEQFF
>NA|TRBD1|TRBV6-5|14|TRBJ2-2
TGTGCCAGCAGACCAGGGGGCAGGACCGGGGAGCTGTTTTTT
CASRPGGRTGELFF
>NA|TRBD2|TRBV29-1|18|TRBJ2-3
TGCAGCGTTGAAGGGACCTGGGCTAGCGGGAGGAGGGCAGATACGCAGTATTTT
CSVEGTWASGRRADTQYF
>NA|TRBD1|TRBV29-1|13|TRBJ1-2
TGCAGCGTTGAGGGACAGTCTAACTATGGCTACACCTTC
CSVEGQSNYGYTF
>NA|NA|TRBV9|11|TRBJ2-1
TGTGCCAGCAGCCCGAGCACAGGGCTGTTCTTC
CASSPSTGLFF
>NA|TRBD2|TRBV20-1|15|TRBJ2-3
TGCAGTGCTAGAGAGGGGCGACTAGCAGCAGATACGCAGTATTTT
CSAREGRLAADTQYF
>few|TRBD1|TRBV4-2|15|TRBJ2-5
TGTGCCAGCAGCCAGGGGACAGGGGTAATCGAGACCCAGTACTTC
CASSQGTGVIETQYF
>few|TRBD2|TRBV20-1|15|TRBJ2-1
TGCAGTGCCCTACGGGGCGGGGGGTTAGGCAATGAGCAGTTCTTC
CSALRGGGLGNEQFF
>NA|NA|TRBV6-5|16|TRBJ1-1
TGTGCCAGCACAAACGTCCCGGTCCTCATGAACACTGAAGCTTTCTTT
CASTNVPVLMNTEAFF
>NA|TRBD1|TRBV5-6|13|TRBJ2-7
TGTGCCAGCAGCTTACAGGGGGCAGAGGAGCAGTACTTC
CASSLQGAEEQYF
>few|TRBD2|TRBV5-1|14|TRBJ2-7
TGCGCCAGCAGAGGAGTAGCGGGAGACTACGAGCAGTACTTC
CASRGVAGDYEQYF
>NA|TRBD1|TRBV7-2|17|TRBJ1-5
TGTGCCAGCAGCTTGCCAGGGGGGGGCTTGCTAGATCAGCCCCAGCATTTT
CASSLPGGGLLDQPQHF
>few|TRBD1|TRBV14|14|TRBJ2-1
TGTGCCACCAGCCGGGACAGGGCCTACAATGAGCAGTTCTTC
CATSRDRAYNEQFF